The clone carrying this TCR beta chain has a count of ten or more. The data belong to a study of spatial heterogeneity in lung cancer. Study information: A consistent excess of beta-chain over alpha-chain sequences was detected. In raw reads, more than nine appearances on average were recorded for each unique TCR and UMI combination.

This sample's time point: sample taken at primary tumor resection. The input material, whole RNA from tumor, nontumor lung or frozen PBMC, was sequenced unsorted. The donors comprised about 65 untreated early-stage non-small cell lung cancer patients. Looked up from germline, CDR1 is SGHAT and CDR2 is FQNNGV. The V gene lost 0 bases and the J gene lost 8 bases, with 10 bases spanning the gap. The CDR3 is 14 amino acids. Each CDR3 protein gets one entry after TCRdb re-called the 5' RACE reads with MiXCR. This sample has 2,500 to 3,000 distinct CDR3 sequences, with around a third found just once. This rearrangement joins TRBV11-2 to TRBJ1-4; D is uncertain. This sequence was found in a male donor with early-stage non-small cell lung cancer. Source: PBMCs, taken at surgery. The CDR3 DNA follows: TGTGCCAGCAGCTTAGATCCGGGCGTGGAAAAACTGTTTTTT. As protein: CASSLDPGVEKLFF.